This T cell receptor (beta chain) comes out of a study of blood T cell repertoires in COVID-19. The CDR3 length is 16 residues. With 1 base removed from V and 0 bases from J, the gap between germline ends came to 7 bases. CDR1 is LGHNA, CDR2 YNFKEQ, per germline. This clone appeared a few times. TCRdb keeps only in-frame clones here, not all; method: immunoSEQ multiplex PCR. The sample yields 100,000 to 150,000 clones, 84% seen once. The TCR was taken from a woman aged 25 to 39 who had recovered from COVID-19. Sample: peripheral blood. The gene calls are TRBV4-2 and TRBJ2-6; D possibly corresponds to TRBD2 (6 bases). This CDR3 is CASSQGGDSGANVLTF. DNA of the CDR3: TGTGCCAGCAGCCAAGGGGGGGACTCTGGGGCCAACGTCCTGACTTTC.